The TCR beta chain under discussion was sequenced for a study of blood T cell repertoires in COVID-19. The CDR3 runs to 14 residues. V shed 6 bases and J 2 bases; nucleotides not matched to a gene: 8. CDR1 and CDR2 from the germline V gene are SGHNT and YYREEE (reference sequence). Here immunoSEQ multiplex PCR was the method, and the copy in TCRdb shows in-frame clones only, minus some. The sample yields 100,000 to 150,000 clones, around 89% seen once. Input material: peripheral blood. The sequence was collected from a man between 65 and 85 years old with active COVID-19. The J gene is TRBJ2-7, the V gene TRBV5-4; 7 positions agree with TRBD1. CDR3 in amino acids: CASTPDRATYEQYF. CDR3 in DNA: TGTGCCAGCACTCCTGACAGGGCAACCTACGAGCAGTACTTC.